This entry concerns a single T cell receptor (beta chain). Its antigen is undetermined. General study findings and limits: Tumor memory CD4+ T cell TCR gene usage was found to cluster with blood and lymph node memory CD4+ cells and with lymph node naive CD4+ cells. Tumor Tregs overlapped most with tumor, then blood, naive CD4+ cells.

The memory fraction was CD4+CD45RO+CD25- cells. Trimming took off 4 bases at V and 2 bases at J, with 13 bases between the two ends. This CDR3 has 14 amino acids. The germline gives CDR1 SGHRS, CDR2 YFSETQ. After constant-region reverse-primer amplification, full-length variable regions underwent semi-nested PCR with Nested Universal Primer A. From the 5' RACE reads, TCRdb called clonotypes with MiXCR, one entry per CDR3 protein. Seen here are about 5,800 distinct CDR3 sequences, about 28% observed once, and the top ten hold about 7.9%. The chain employs TRBV5-1 and TRBJ2-7, with D possibly matching TRBD1 (7 bases). The clonotype originates from a female donor with breast cancer. Source material: memory CD4+ T cells sorted from a lymph node. This sample's subset: memory CD4+ T cells, CD4+CD45RO+CD25-. CDR3 coding DNA: TGCGCCAGCAGCCCTCCAGGGGGGACCTACGAGCAGTACTTC. As protein: CASSPPGGTYEQYF.